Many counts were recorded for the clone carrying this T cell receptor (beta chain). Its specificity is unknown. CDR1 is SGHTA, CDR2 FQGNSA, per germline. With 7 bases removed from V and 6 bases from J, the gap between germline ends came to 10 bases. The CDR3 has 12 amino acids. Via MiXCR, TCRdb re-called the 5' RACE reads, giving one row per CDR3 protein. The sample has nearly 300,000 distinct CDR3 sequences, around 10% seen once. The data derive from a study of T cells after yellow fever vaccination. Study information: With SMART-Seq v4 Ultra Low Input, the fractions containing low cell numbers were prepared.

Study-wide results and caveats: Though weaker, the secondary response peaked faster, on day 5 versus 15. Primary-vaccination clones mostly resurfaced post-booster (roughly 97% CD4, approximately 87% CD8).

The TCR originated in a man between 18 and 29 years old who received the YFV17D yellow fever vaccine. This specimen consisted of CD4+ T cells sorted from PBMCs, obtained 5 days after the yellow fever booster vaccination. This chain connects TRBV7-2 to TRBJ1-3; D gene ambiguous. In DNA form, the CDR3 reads TGTGCCAGCACCCCAGGCCAAAACACCATATATTTT. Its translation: CASTPGQNTIYF.